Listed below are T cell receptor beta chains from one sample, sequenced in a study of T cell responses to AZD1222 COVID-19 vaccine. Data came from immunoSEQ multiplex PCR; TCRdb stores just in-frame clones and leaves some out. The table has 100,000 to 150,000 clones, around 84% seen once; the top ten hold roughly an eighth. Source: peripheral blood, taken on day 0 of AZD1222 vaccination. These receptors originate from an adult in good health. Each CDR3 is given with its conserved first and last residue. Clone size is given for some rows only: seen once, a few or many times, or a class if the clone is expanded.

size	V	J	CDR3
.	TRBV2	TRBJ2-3	CASSPPWGGGPHTQYF
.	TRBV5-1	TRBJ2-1	CASSLPAGAGNEQFF
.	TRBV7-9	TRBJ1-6	CASSPGWTHPLHF
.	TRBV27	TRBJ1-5	CASSLRRAEGPQHF
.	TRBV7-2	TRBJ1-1	CASSLVRAGLNTEAFF
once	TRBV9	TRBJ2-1	CASSSMGDSSYNEQFF
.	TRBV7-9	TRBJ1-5	CASSRDRNQPQHF
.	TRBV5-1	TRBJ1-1	CASSSGQENTEAFF
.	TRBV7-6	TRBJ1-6	CASSLAPGQSISPLHF
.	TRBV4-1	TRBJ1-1	CASSQVFKRVGTEAFF
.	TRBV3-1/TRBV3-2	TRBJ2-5	CASSIRTPWETQYF
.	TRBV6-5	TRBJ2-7	CASSSATGDEQYF
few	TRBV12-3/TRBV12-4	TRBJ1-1	CASTWTSNTEAFF
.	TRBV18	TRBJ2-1	CASSQESPPSYNEQFF
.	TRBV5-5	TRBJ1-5	CASSLRGTAGNQPQHF
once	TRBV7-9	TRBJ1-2	CASSGVLQGLKYGYTF
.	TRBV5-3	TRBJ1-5	CARRLGHGTANQPQHF
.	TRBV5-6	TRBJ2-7	CASSFGTGVSYEQYF
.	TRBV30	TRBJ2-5	CAWSGRVGETQYF
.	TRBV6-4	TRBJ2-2	CASSDSPYGELFF
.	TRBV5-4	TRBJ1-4	CASSLSNSGPNEKLFF
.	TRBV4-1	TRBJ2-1	CASSHPGLAGGPGVNEQFF
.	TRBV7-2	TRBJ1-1	CASSLVGAGGEAFF
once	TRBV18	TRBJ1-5	CASSRAADSNQPQHF
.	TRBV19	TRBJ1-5	CASSTDGYSNQPQHF
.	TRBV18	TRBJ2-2	CASSPSTGELFF
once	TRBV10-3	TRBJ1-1	CAISDPHTEAFF
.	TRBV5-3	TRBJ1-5	CARSPDQPQHF
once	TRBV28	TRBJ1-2	CASSFLVSDGYTF
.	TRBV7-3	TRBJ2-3	CASSWGLASDTQYF
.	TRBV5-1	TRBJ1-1	CASSPGARTEAFF
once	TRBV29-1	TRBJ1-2	CSVALDRGPGYTF
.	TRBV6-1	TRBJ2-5	CASSEAAQGALYEETQYF
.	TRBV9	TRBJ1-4	CASSPPGGAEKLFF
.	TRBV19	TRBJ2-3	CASRPGQGADTQYF
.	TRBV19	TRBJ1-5	CASSILGQGARSNQPQHF
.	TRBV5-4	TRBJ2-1	CASSFQGRRYNEQFF
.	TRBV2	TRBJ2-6	CASREGQWGANVLTF
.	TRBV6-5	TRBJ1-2	CASRLDRRHYGYTF
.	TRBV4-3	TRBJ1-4	CASSQDRWGPTNEKLFF